The 26 T cell receptor beta chains below all came from one sample that was sequenced in a study of blood T cell repertoires in COVID-19. Produced via immunoSEQ multiplex PCR; TCRdb's table is partial and in-frame only. The table records 140,000 or so clones, roughly 80% of them present only once. Sequencing used peripheral blood. These receptors were obtained from a man aged 50 or older with active or convalescent COVID-19.

The chain uses TRBV7-2 and TRBJ1-5; 7 bases align to TRBD1. V was clipped by 5 bases and J by 5 bases; unmatched bases: 6. The CDR3 length is 14 residues. Per the germline V gene, CDR1 is SGHTA and CDR2 is FQGNSA. In DNA form, the CDR3 reads TGTGCCAGCAGCCTAACAACAGGGGATCAGCCCCAGCATTTT. This codes for CASSLTTGDQPQHF.

The chain carries TRBV14 and TRBJ1-2, with 10 bases that match TRBD1. The CDR3 extends over 15 amino acids. Germline V gives CDR1 SGHDN, CDR2 FVKESK. With V trimmed by 4 bases and J by 9 bases, 11 bases remained unmatched. The CDR3 DNA reads TGTGCCAGCAGCCCGCAGGGACAGGGGATCTCTAGCTACACCTTC. Its protein product is CASSPQGQGISSYTF.

The rearrangement uses TRBV30 and TRBJ1-4; D gene uncertain. The CDR3 covers 13 residues. V was pared by 2 bases and J by 7 bases, with 11 bases between. Germline V gene data show CDR1 as GTSNPN and CDR2 as SVGIG (reference sequence). CDR3 DNA sequence: TGTGCCTGGAGTTGGAGGGCCCGTGAAAAACTGTTTTTT. It encodes CAWSWRAREKLFF.

J is TRBJ2-7 and V is TRBV5-1; 10 bases are shared with TRBD2. Germline CDR1 SGHRS, CDR2 YFSETQ. Trimming at V came to 2 bases and at J to 4 bases, leaving 15 bases not matched to a gene. The length of the CDR3 is 18 residues. As DNA, the CDR3 is TGCGCCAGCAGCTTCGGCCTAGCGGGAGCAAGCGGGTCATACGAGCAGTACTTC. Protein: CASSFGLAGASGSYEQYF.

The chain combines TRBV6-5 with TRBJ2-5; TRBD1 matches 9 bases. Germline CDR1 reads MNHEY; CDR2 reads SVGAGI. The V segment lost 6 bases and the J segment 5 bases; nucleotides outside the gene matches: 4. The CDR3 extends over 13 amino acids. The CDR3 coding sequence is TGTGCCAGCAGGGACAGGGGCAGGGAGACCCAGTACTTC. Translation: CASRDRGRETQYF.

This sequence joins TRBV6-5 and TRBJ2-2; 13 bases are shared with TRBD2. V trimming: 2 bases; J trimming: 6 bases; junction bases outside the gene matches: 3. This CDR3 is 16 amino acids long. CDR1 and CDR2 (germline): MNHEY, SVGAGI. This chain's CDR3 is CASSYPTSGRPGELFF. The CDR3 DNA sequence: TGTGCCAGCAGTTACCCGACTAGCGGGAGGCCCGGGGAGCTGTTTTTT.

This chain links TRBV27 with TRBJ1-2; TRBD1 aligns across 7 bases. Germline CDR1 and CDR2: MNHEY and SMNVEV (reference sequence). The CDR3 spans 15 residues. V shed 4 bases and J 0 bases; nucleotides not matched to a gene: 5. CDR3 in amino acids: CASSSGTVSNYGYTF. CDR3 nucleotide sequence: TGTGCCAGCAGTTCCGGGACAGTCTCTAACTATGGCTACACCTTC.

Here the CDR3 DNA reads TGTGCCAGCAGCCTCTCGGGACAGGGGGTCCTTGAAGCTTTCTTT. This encodes CASSLSGQGVLEAFF. The V gene is TRBV5-5, the J gene TRBJ1-1, with 11 bases lining up with TRBD1. Trimming removed 4 bases from V and 7 bases from J; junction bases left unmatched: 9. The CDR3 covers 15 residues. Germline assignment: CDR1 SGHKS and CDR2 YYEKEE (reference sequence).

The chain combines TRBV19 with TRBJ1-5; 7 bases map to TRBD1. Trimming removed 7 bases from V and 4 bases from J; junction bases left unmatched: 10. Looked up from germline, CDR1 is LNHDA and CDR2 is SQIVND (reference sequence). The length of the CDR3 is 15 residues. The CDR3 reads CASTPGQSENQPQHF. The DNA for the CDR3 is TGTGCCAGTACCCCGGGACAGTCAGAGAATCAGCCCCAGCATTTT.

The chain recombines TRBV6-1 with TRBJ1-2; 12 bases are a match to TRBD1. Germline CDR1 MNHNS, CDR2 SASEGT. V was pared by 0 bases and J by 3 bases, with 8 bases of the junction left unmatched. There are 18 residues in the CDR3. The CDR3 loop reads CASSEAGGTGGADYGYTF. For the CDR3, the DNA is TGTGCCAGCAGTGAAGCGGGCGGGACAGGGGGCGCCGACTATGGCTACACCTTC.

This chain joins TRBV9 and TRBJ1-2; 11 bases map to TRBD1. This CDR3 contains 17 residues. J was trimmed by 2 bases and V by 0 bases; bases with no gene match: 6. Germline V gene lookup returns CDR1 SGDLS and CDR2 YYNGEE. CDR3: CASSVVKGTGGNYGYTF. In nucleotides, the CDR3 is TGTGCCAGCAGCGTAGTGAAGGGGACAGGGGGAAACTATGGCTACACCTTC.

The rearrangement uses TRBV7-3 and TRBJ2-2, with TRBD2 matching over 9 bases. After removal of 0 bases from V and 5 bases from J, the junction contained 1 base not matched to a gene. The germline gives CDR1 SGHTA, CDR2 FQGTGA. The CDR3 is made up of 15 amino acids. The CDR3 DNA is TGTGCCAGCAGCTTAACCAGCGGGAGGACCGGGGAGCTGTTTTTT. It codes for CASSLTSGRTGELFF.

This sequence joins TRBV5-8 and TRBJ2-3; 10 bases are shared with TRBD2. CDR1 SGHTS and CDR2 YDEGEE come from the germline V gene. The V segment lost 10 bases and the J segment 0 bases; nucleotides outside the gene matches: 11. The length of the CDR3 is 16 residues. The DNA for the CDR3 is TGTGCCGGTGGGGCTAGCGGGAGCTGGAGCACAGATACGCAGTATTTT. This sequence encodes CAGGASGSWSTDTQYF.

The CDR3 region has the DNA TGTGCCAGCAGCCCGTCGGGCGGGGTGACCTACGAGCAGTACTTC. Its protein product is CASSPSGGVTYEQYF. The chain carries TRBV9 and TRBJ2-7; TRBD2 is a possible D gene (6 bases). With 4 bases removed from V and 2 bases from J, the gap between germline ends came to 16 bases. Germline-derived CDR1 and CDR2 are SGDLS and YYNGEE. This CDR3 comprises 15 residues. Drawing the rest from reference TRBV9 and TRBJ2-7, the complete variable domain is DSGVTQTPKHLITATGQRVTLRCSPRSGDLSVYWYQQSLDQGLQFLIQYYNGEERAKGNILERFSAQQFPDLHSELNLSSLELGDSALYFCASSPSGGVTYEQYFGPGTRLTVT.

The CDR3 here is CASSIPSGVGTEAFF. The DNA for the CDR3 is TGTGCCAGTAGTATCCCATCAGGGGTGGGCACTGAAGCTTTCTTT. The genes are TRBV19 and TRBJ1-1; D is possibly TRBD1 (6 bases). V was cut by 3 bases and J by 4 bases, with 15 bases left in between. This CDR3 is 15 amino acids long. Germline CDR1 is LNHDA and CDR2 is SQIVND (reference sequence).

V usage is TRBV30 and J usage is TRBJ2-7, with 7 bases fitting TRBD1. The CDR3 runs 17 residues. Germline V gives CDR1 GTSNPN, CDR2 SVGIG (reference sequence). The CDR3 reads CASLRHPDRAQGNEQYF. The CDR3 bases are TGTGCTTCGCTCCGGCACCCTGACAGGGCCCAAGGGAACGAGCAGTACTTC.

In the case of this clone: One end of the junction varies from germline; a read error may be responsible. This rearrangement joins TRBV7-7 to TRBJ2-2; the match to TRBD1 covers 7 bases. Germline CDR1 reads SSHAT; CDR2 reads FNYEAQ (reference sequence). The CDR3 is made up of 16 amino acids. The CDR3 sequence: CASTTTGKPNTGELFF. The CDR3 DNA sequence: TGTGCTAGCACCACGACAGGGAAGCCGAACACCGGGGAGCTGTTTTTT.

This clone was recorded once. This chain connects TRBV5-4 to TRBJ2-3; D perhaps matches TRBD2 (5 bases). Trimming stripped 5 bases from V and 2 bases from J, with 12 bases between. Germline V lookup: CDR1 SGHNT, CDR2 YYREEE (reference sequence). The CDR3 is 14 amino acids. The CDR3 region is CASRLDFYTDTQYF. DNA for the CDR3: TGTGCCAGCAGGCTGGACTTTTACACAGATACGCAGTATTTT.

The rearrangement joins TRBV6-2 or TRBV6-3 to TRBJ1-4; D gene unclear. V lost 5 bases and J lost 7, with 17 bases in between. This CDR3 has 15 residues. Germline V lookup: CDR1 MNHEY, CDR2 SVGEGT. CDR3 nucleotide sequence: TGTGCCAGCAGTCAGTCCGGGATGGCACGTGAAAAACTGTTTTTT. Encoded protein: CASSQSGMAREKLFF.

This clone was seen once. This chain connects TRBV4-2 to TRBJ2-1; 9 bases agree with TRBD2. J lost 2 bases, V lost 0 bases, and 2 bases had no gene match. CDR1 is LGHNA and CDR2 is YNFKEQ in the germline V gene. The CDR3 covers 16 residues. This CDR3 is CASSQETSGTYNEQFF. Written as DNA, the CDR3 is TGTGCCAGCAGCCAAGAGACTAGCGGCACCTACAATGAGCAGTTCTTC.

The genes are TRBV18 and TRBJ2-1; 7 bases fit TRBD1. The length of the CDR3 is 16 residues. Trimming removed 0 bases from V and 3 bases from J; junction bases left unmatched: 5. Germline CDR1 is KGHSH and CDR2 is LQKENI. The CDR3 DNA reads as TGTGCCAGCTCACCACCGGGGGACAGTAACTACAATGAGCAGTTCTTC. Translation: CASSPPGDSNYNEQFF. The full variable domain, rest sourced from reference TRBV18 and TRBJ2-1, is NAGVMQNPRHLVRRRGQEARLRCSPMKGHSHVYWYRQLPEEGLKFMVYLQKENIIDESGMPKERFSAEFPKEGPSILRIQQVVRGDSAAYFCASSPPGDSNYNEQFFGPGTRLTVL.

The rearrangement uses TRBV27 and TRBJ2-6; maybe TRBD1 (6 bases). V dropped 4 bases and J dropped 3 bases, with 19 bases sitting between them. The CDR3 sequence is 18 residues long. Germline V gene sequence: CDR1 MNHEY, CDR2 SMNVEV (reference sequence). CDR3 sequence (DNA): TGTGCCAGCAGTTCCAAATCAACAGGGTTAGGTGGGGCCAACGTCCTGACTTTC. It specifies CASSSKSTGLGGANVLTF.

The chain joins TRBV6-5 to TRBJ1-4, with 7 bases lining up with TRBD1. V was pared by 6 bases and J by 8 bases, with 6 bases of the junction left unmatched. Germline CDR1 and CDR2: MNHEY and SVGAGI. The CDR3 sequence is 13 residues long. The CDR3 protein is CASRTGTVEKLFF. CDR3 bases: TGTGCCAGCAGGACCGGGACAGTGGAAAAACTGTTTTTT.

The table lists this clone with many counts. As DNA, the CDR3 is TGTGCCAGCAGTTTAAGTGCGGTCTCCTACGAGCAGTACTTC. It translates to CASSLSAVSYEQYF. The V and J genes are TRBV27 and TRBJ2-7; D is unresolved. The CDR3 consists of 14 residues. CDR1 and CDR2 (germline): MNHEY, SMNVEV (reference sequence). Trimming took off 2 bases at V and 0 bases at J, with 8 bases between the two ends.

The V and J genes are TRBV4-2 and TRBJ2-1, with D possibly TRBD2 on 6 matching bases. The CDR3 sequence is 16 residues long. The V gene lost 7 bases and the J gene lost 3 bases, with 19 bases spanning the gap. Germline V CDR1 and CDR2: LGHNA, YNFKEQ. CDR3 coding DNA: TGTGCCAGCACCCTAAGAGGAGGGGAATTCTACAATGAGCAGTTCTTC. This gives the protein CASTLRGGEFYNEQFF.

Here the CDR3 reads CASNREGAREQYF. The CDR3 DNA reads TGTGCCAGCAACCGTGAGGGGGCGCGGGAGCAGTACTTC. This rearrangement joins TRBV9 to TRBJ2-7; 7 bases agree with TRBD1. V shed 6 bases and J 7 bases; nucleotides not matched to a gene: 10. The CDR3 consists of 13 residues. Germline V gene data show CDR1 as SGDLS and CDR2 as YYNGEE.